These 21 T cell receptor beta chains originate from one sample sequenced in a study of control samples from healthy donors and cancer patients. The table came from immunoSEQ multiplex PCR; TCRdb's copy has only in-frame clones and leaves some out. Of roughly 86,000 clones listed, around nine tenths are singletons. Sequenced material: blood. The receptors were gathered from a woman aged 18-35 years in good health.

This clone was picked up one time. The chain's CDR3 is CASSWDRGIVGELFF. In DNA form, the CDR3 reads TGTGCCAGCAGCTGGGACAGGGGTATCGTCGGGGAGCTGTTTTTT. The rearrangement links TRBV7-2 to TRBJ2-2, with TRBD1 identical over 10 bases. The CDR3 is made up of 15 amino acids. The V segment lost 4 bases and the J segment 7 bases; nucleotides outside the gene matches: 6. From germline, CDR1 is SGHTA and CDR2 FQGNSA.

The chain uses TRBV3-1 (or the pseudogene TRBV3-2) and TRBJ2-3, with D perhaps matching TRBD2 (7 bases). The CDR3 totals 16 residues. With 3 bases removed from V and 2 bases from J, the gap between germline ends came to 15 bases. Germline CDR1 is LGHDT and CDR2 is YNNKEL (reference sequence). DNA of the CDR3: TGTGCCAGCAGCCATCGACCGGGGGGCCTCACAGATACGCAGTATTTT. It specifies CASSHRPGGLTDTQYF.

The chain recombines TRBV4-1 with TRBJ1-5, with 7 positions matching TRBD1. Trimming cost V 5 bases and J 1 base; bases outside gene matches: 8. The germline V gene has CDR1 MGHRA and CDR2 YSYEKL. This CDR3 has 16 residues. The CDR3 is CASSERQGGSNQPQHF. The CDR3 coding sequence is TGCGCCAGCAGCGAACGACAGGGAGGGAGCAATCAGCCCCAGCATTTT.

CDR3 nucleotides: TGTGCCAGTAGTATGACCCTGTTTGGGGATCAGCCCCAGCATTTT. The encoded protein is CASSMTLFGDQPQHF. The gene calls are TRBV19 and TRBJ1-5; D remains unclear. Germline loops: CDR1 LNHDA, CDR2 SQIVND (reference sequence). V was trimmed by 3 bases and J by 5 bases, leaving 14 bases between them. The CDR3 has 15 amino acids. The full variable domain, its missing parts supplied by reference TRBV19 and TRBJ1-5, is DGGITQSPKYLFRKEGQNVTLSCEQNLNHDAMYWYRQDPGQGLRLIYYSQIVNDFQKGDIAEGYSVSREKKESFPLTVTSAQKNPTAFYLCASSMTLFGDQPQHFGDGTRLSIL.

The chain is built from TRBV4-2 and TRBJ1-1; D gene unclear. V lost 0 bases and J lost 3, with 20 bases in between. In germline, CDR1 is LGHNA, CDR2 YNFKEQ. CDR3 length: 18 residues. CDR3 sequence: CASSQDLRVGRHHTEAFF. In nucleotides, the CDR3 is TGTGCCAGCAGCCAAGATTTAAGAGTGGGCAGACACCACACTGAAGCTTTCTTT.

V usage is TRBV5-1 and J usage is TRBJ1-1, with D possibly TRBD1 on 6 matching bases. V lost 2 bases to trimming and J lost 1 base, with 9 bases between them. CDR3 length: 14 amino acids. The germline gives CDR1 SGHRS, CDR2 YFSETQ. The chain's CDR3 is CASSFGGANTEAFF. CDR3 bases: TGCGCCAGCAGCTTCGGGGGGGCGAACACTGAAGCTTTCTTT. Supplemented by reference TRBV5-1 and TRBJ1-1, the full variable domain reads KAGVTQTPRYLIKTRGQQVTLSCSPISGHRSVSWYQQTPGQGLQFLFEYFSETQRNKGNFPGRFSGRQFSNSRSEMNVSTLELGDSALYLCASSFGGANTEAFFGQGTRLTVV.

This clone occurred once. V is TRBV6-6 and J is TRBJ1-2; D ambiguous. The germline gives CDR1 MNHNY, CDR2 SVGAGI (reference sequence). The V end was cut by 0 bases, the J end by 5 bases, with 13 bases between. This CDR3 contains 15 residues. The CDR3 is CASSYSISPLYGYTF. The CDR3 DNA sequence: TGTGCCAGCAGTTACTCGATATCCCCCCTTTATGGCTACACCTTC.

The rearrangement uses TRBV29-1 and TRBJ1-1, with 8 bases identical to TRBD1. This CDR3 is built from 14 residues. Germline trimming cut 6 bases from V and 0 bases from J; bases unmatched to any gene: 6. CDR1 is SQVTM and CDR2 is ANQGSEA in the germline V gene. CDR3 nucleotides: TGCAGCGTCGTGCCACAGGGGGTGAACACTGAAGCTTTCTTT. Amino acids: CSVVPQGVNTEAFF.

V is TRBV19 and J is TRBJ1-2; D gene uncertain. Trimming took 6 bases from V and 4 from J, leaving 9 bases between them. The CDR3 covers 12 residues. Germline-derived CDR1 and CDR2 are LNHDA and SQIVND (reference sequence). CDR3 coding DNA: TGTGCCAGTAGCGGGAGGCTCTATGGCTACACCTTC. Amino acid sequence: CASSGRLYGYTF.

The chain uses TRBV11-2 and TRBJ1-1, with D uncertain. Germline values: CDR1 SGHAT, CDR2 FQNNGV. CDR3 length: 13 residues. The ends were cut back, 0 bases at V and 7 bases at J, with 9 bases in the middle. The CDR3 is CASSLDLDFEAFF. The DNA of the CDR3 is TGTGCCAGCAGCTTAGATCTTGACTTTGAAGCTTTCTTT.

The V call is TRBV7-3, the J call TRBJ2-5; 8 bases fit TRBD1. Germline V gives CDR1 SGHTA, CDR2 FQGTGA. The CDR3 has 14 residues. Germline trimming cut 3 bases from V and 5 bases from J; bases unmatched to any gene: 5. The CDR3 here is CASSFQGAGETQYF. The CDR3 nucleotides are TGTGCCAGCAGCTTCCAGGGGGCCGGCGAGACCCAGTACTTC.

This clone appeared once. The chain couples TRBV4-1 to TRBJ2-3; 11 nucleotides match TRBD1. With V trimmed by 6 bases and J by 3 bases, 8 bases remained unmatched. Germline CDR1 reads MGHRA; CDR2 reads YSYEKL. The CDR3 sequence is 16 residues long. The CDR3 reads CASSYRGTGGTDTQYF. CDR3 nucleotide sequence: TGCGCCAGCAGTTACCGGGGGACAGGGGGTACAGATACGCAGTATTTT.

The chain links TRBV5-4 to TRBJ2-3; D possibly corresponds to TRBD1 (7 bases). Between the trimmed V and J ends, which lost 1 base and 5 bases, there was a span of 17 bases. Germline loops: CDR1 SGHNT, CDR2 YYREEE (reference sequence). CDR3 length: 16 residues. The DNA of the CDR3 is TGTGCCAGCAGCTTGCCGGTGTACAGGGGAGGAGATACGCAGTATTTT. Amino acid sequence: CASSLPVYRGGDTQYF.

In its sample, this clone was seen many times. V usage is TRBV19 and J usage is TRBJ1-2; possibly TRBD1 for D (6 bases). CDR3 length: 15 amino acids. The V gene's germline CDR1 is LNHDA and CDR2 SQIVND (reference sequence). The V end lost 1 base, the J end lost 4 bases, and 13 bases lay between the germline ends. The CDR3 loop is CASSIGPTGIYGYTF. CDR3 bases: TGTGCCAGTAGTATAGGCCCGACAGGCATCTATGGCTACACCTTC.

V and J are TRBV7-3 and TRBJ2-1, with D perhaps being TRBD1 or TRBD2 (5 bases each). The CDR3 has 14 residues. Per the germline V gene, CDR1 is SGHTA and CDR2 is FQGTGA. V gave up 2 bases and J gave up 4 bases, with 9 bases separating them. CDR3 nucleotide sequence: TGTGCCAGCAGCTTACCGGGGCGATACAATGAGCAGTTCTTC. Protein: CASSLPGRYNEQFF.

The count of this clone is one. The rearrangement uses TRBV3-1 (or the pseudogene TRBV3-2) and TRBJ2-3; 10 nucleotides agree with TRBD2. V shed 4 bases, J shed 5 bases, and the junction held 9 bases outside the gene matches. Germline V gene data show CDR1 as LGHDT and CDR2 as YNNKEL (reference sequence). The CDR3 spans 16 residues. CDR3 sequence: CASSPGDSGGLDTQYF. CDR3 in DNA: TGTGCCAGCAGCCCAGGGGATAGCGGGGGGTTAGATACGCAGTATTTT.

The chain employs TRBV3-1 (or the pseudogene TRBV3-2) and TRBJ1-5, with D perhaps TRBD1 (5 bases). The V end lost 1 base, the J end lost 0 bases, and 22 bases lay between the germline ends. There are 20 residues in the CDR3. Per the germline V gene, CDR1 is LGHDT and CDR2 is YNNKEL (reference sequence). The CDR3 reads CASSQGSVGARGYSNQPQHF. CDR3 DNA sequence: TGTGCCAGCAGCCAAGGTTCCGTTGGGGCGCGGGGGTATAGCAATCAGCCCCAGCATTTT.

This sequence joins TRBV13 and TRBJ1-2, with D maybe TRBD1 (5 bases). The V gene lost 6 bases and the J gene lost 8 bases, with 16 bases spanning the gap. This CDR3 region has 13 residues. Germline V lookup: CDR1 PRHDT, CDR2 FYEKMQ (reference sequence). This chain's CDR3 is CASSLGHVRGYTF. CDR3 sequence (DNA): TGTGCCAGCAGTCTTGGACATGTGAGGGGCTACACCTTC. Looking up the rest from reference TRBV13 and TRBJ1-2 gives the full variable domain: AAGVIQSPRHLIKEKRETATLKCYPIPRHDTVYWYQQGPGQDPQFLISFYEKMQSDKGSIPDRFSAQQFSDYHSELNMSSLELGDSALYFCASSLGHVRGYTFGSGTRLTVV.

The rearrangement uses TRBV6-6 and TRBJ1-5; no definite D call. Trimming removed 4 bases from V and 2 bases from J, with 12 bases in between. Germline V gives CDR1 MNHNY, CDR2 SVGAGI (reference sequence). The CDR3 consists of 15 residues. Here the CDR3 reads CASSSPFGGNQPQHF. CDR3 nucleotides: TGTGCCAGCAGTTCCCCGTTTGGGGGCAATCAGCCCCAGCATTTT.

This clone showed up just once. The rearrangement links TRBV19 to TRBJ1-2; 7 bases agree with TRBD1. Germline V lookup: CDR1 LNHDA, CDR2 SQIVND (reference sequence). The CDR3 is made up of 13 amino acids. Trimming removed 11 bases from V and 4 bases from J; junction bases left unmatched: 10. CDR3: CAGSQGSGYGYTF. As DNA, the CDR3 is TGTGCCGGATCACAGGGGTCGGGCTATGGCTACACCTTC.

The chain recombines TRBV7-6 with TRBJ2-1, with 11 bases matching TRBD2. The CDR3 has 17 amino acids. Looked up from germline, CDR1 is SGHVS and CDR2 is FNYEAQ. V was pared by 4 bases and J by 9 bases, with 14 bases of the junction left unmatched. CDR3 residues: CASSSRLAGHQRGEQFF. CDR3 coding DNA: TGTGCCAGCAGCTCAAGACTAGCGGGGCACCAAAGGGGTGAGCAGTTCTTC.